The present TCR beta chain was sequenced within a study of beta chain features in type 1 diabetes (dated by TCRdb to about 2018). Turning to the overall study: Patients and healthy donors did not differ in mean age, gender distribution, total cell number or subset yield. A total of 85 million to 140 million sorted cells were examined across all samples, and the number of cells per subset was strongly correlated with RNA yield. Regulatory and stem cell-like memory subsets were isolated from only 8 patients and roughly 8 healthy donors, whereas naive and central memory subsets came from all 30 or so donors. In the study, TCRB repertoires of sorted circulating CD4+ T cell subsets from recently diagnosed type 1 diabetes patients were compared with those of matched healthy donors.

The CDR3, from cysteine to phenylalanine, totals 14 residues. The only DNA kept is the CDR3, 42 bases in frame from the first base. V is reduced by 5 bases and J by 1 base, leaving a spacing of 12 bases between them. The germline V gene (reference sequence) specifies LNHDA as CDR1 and SQIVND as CDR2. The entire amount of isolated RNA was reverse transcribed using the High Capacity cDNA Reverse Transcription Kit, so the sequenced TCRB transcripts were expressed ones. Deep immunoSEQ sequencing was performed on naive, central memory and regulatory T cell samples, with an average of roughly 3.5 million total reads per sample. Sorted cells were lysed in RLT buffer, and RNA was extracted using DNase-treated RNeasy Micro or Mini kits according to cell number. Each cell subset was processed on its own to prevent cross-contamination, while patient and healthy donor samples were processed together. The immunoSEQ multiplex PCR was used to amplify TCRB sequences from cDNA, yielding 87-bp fragments that span the CDR3 region. Amplicons were sequenced on the Illumina HiSeq platform. On the study's bioinformatics: Synthetic template baselines were used to correct PCR bias computationally, reads within Hamming distance 2 were collapsed, and singletons that could not be merged were discarded. By aligning reads against IMGT, V, D and J genes, CDR3 length, and insertions or deletions at six rearrangement sites were assigned. Clonotype counts were normalized to sorted cell number within each subset before computing true diversity and Gini coefficients with the tcR R package. Repertoire sharing was quantified using the overlap coefficient calculated on TCRB nucleotide sequences. As a proxy for the pre-selection repertoire, out-of-frame TCRB sequences from naive cells were analyzed. TCRdb retrieved this table from immuneACCESS and kept in-frame rearrangements only. Not all clones are present; in checked studies, unresolved V genes account for under half, and no reason is known for the remainder. That table supplies the V and J calls and clone size; D and trimming were determined from the DNA. This sample comprises 900,000 or so clones, 17% of them detected only once. Of the sample, 0.023% is held by the ten largest clones.

Overall results and qualifications from the work: A moderate but significant shortening of TCRB CDR3 length was observed in type 1 diabetes patients in all four CD4+ subsets. Because cDNA was sequenced instead of genomic DNA, activated cells with high expression could be over-represented, although the groups did not differ in activation or CD3 levels. HLA sub-analyses involved small numbers of individuals, so any influence of HLA type on TCRB rearrangement remained unresolved. At VDJ recombination sites, type 1 diabetes patients had fewer insertions and more deleted nucleotides, which implies abnormalities in thymic rearrangement. Naive, central memory and regulatory TCRB repertoires appeared more similar among patients than among healthy donors. Shorter templates might have been favored by PCR, but patient and control samples were amplified and corrected together, so both groups would have been affected equally by any skew.

Each donor gave one peripheral blood draw, approximately 120 mL on average, collected into heparinised tubes. Using a panel that included CD45RO, CCR7, CD25, CD127, CD95 and CD27, naive, central memory, regulatory and stem cell-like memory CD4+ T cells were sorted on a BD FACSAria II. A purity above 98% was achieved for all sorted populations. Right away, PBMCs were isolated by Lymphoprep density gradient centrifugation and were stained directly, with no culture step. To minimize batch effects, samples were stained and sorted in pairs, one healthy donor with one patient per experiment. Concerning this clone itself: The target of this receptor is not known. No base-level quality is on record; no much larger clone is a single base apart.

The chain links TRBV19 with TRBJ2-7; the D gene is unclear. This sequence originates from a woman aged 18-29 years in good health. The sequencing sample was made of naive CD4+ T cells from blood. In light of the paper, this sample's cell subset or site label describes: true naive CD4+ T cells. The DNA sequence is TGTGCCAGTAGTCAGCAAACTCGGTCCTACGAGCAGTACTTC. Translated, this is CASSQQTRSYEQYF.